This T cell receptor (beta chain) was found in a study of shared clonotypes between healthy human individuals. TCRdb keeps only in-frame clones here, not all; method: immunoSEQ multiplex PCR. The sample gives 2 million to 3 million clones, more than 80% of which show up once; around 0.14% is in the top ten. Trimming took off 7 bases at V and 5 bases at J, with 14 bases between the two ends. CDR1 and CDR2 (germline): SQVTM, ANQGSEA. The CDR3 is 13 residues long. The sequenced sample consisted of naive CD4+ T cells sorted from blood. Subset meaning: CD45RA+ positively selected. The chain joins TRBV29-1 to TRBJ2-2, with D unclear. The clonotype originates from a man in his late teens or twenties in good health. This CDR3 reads CSAGFGWTGELFF. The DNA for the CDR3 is TGCAGCGCCGGCTTCGGATGGACCGGGGAGCTGTTTTTT.